This record looks at one T cell receptor beta chain sequence and its context. The antigen it recognizes is unknown. No much larger clone exists at a distance of one base, and base qualities are not known. These data are taken from a study of cytomegalovirus exposure and HLA in healthy donors (dated by TCRdb to about 2017). Study-wide context: In an earlier analysis of some 610 of the donors, less than 350 Gb of sequence data and 100 million or so unique TCR beta sequences from about 190 million T cells were reported. Typing coverage varied by locus: about 620-630 donors for A, B, C, DRB1 and DQB1; approximately 500 for DQA1; more than 600 for DPA1; some 470 for DPB1. Among some 400 genotyped donors of the cohort, an average of about 220,000 unique TCR beta nucleotide sequences was sequenced per donor, of which about 18% were non-productive. Of the 300 to 450 genotyped donors, 80% to 90% were placed in the genetic ancestry cluster associated with self-reported Caucasian donors. Class I and class II HLA loci were covered by the typing at four-digit resolution. An early release covering roughly 640 HLA-typed donors comprised about 290 gigabases of sequencing data and 85 million or so unique TCR sequences. A few DR-DQ haplotypes were treated as single units for association and clustering because of strong linkage in the cohort. In a later analysis, previously published TCR beta repertoires from 666 donors were re-analyzed and high-resolution HLA genotyping was added so that TCR occurrence patterns could be studied. A later genetic analysis took genome-wide SNP genotypes for 398 of the 666 donors and used that subset as a discovery cohort. All discovery cohort repertoires had been generated on a single sequencing platform. Besides the first cohort of approximately 710 subjects, a separate validation cohort made up of roughly 130 different subjects was used. High-throughput TCR immunosequencing, statistical association of individual TCRs with disease status, and machine learning were combined to predict cytomegalovirus infection status. The later analysis used no new phenotypic data to find candidate immune exposures, relying instead on TCR beta sequences and their occurrence across donors. Donor age, sex, ethnicity and CMV serostatus were collected together with the repertoire data. To decide whether each TCR beta V gene segment behaved as functional or pseudogenic, an earlier analysis of 587 of the donors relied on high-throughput TCR beta sequencing. The study profiled the T cell repertoires of approximately 700 subjects by immunosequencing and related them to cytomegalovirus serostatus. The study was designed to test whether signatures of past pathogen exposure could be identified by cataloging public T cell receptors. Study-wide findings and limitations: A further reported finding was that TCR beta sequences accurately predicted the HLA-A and HLA-B alleles for most subjects in the first cohort. Most TCR sequences were observed very rarely across donors, whereas some public TCRs were present in many individuals. The study listed 150 to 200 TCR beta chains as associated with cytomegalovirus. Assigning TCR associations to individual alleles was difficult when HLA alleles, especially DR and DQ, strongly co-occurred. Linkage disequilibrium might explain the correlated functional status among segregating V segments, but an unknown experimental factor could not be ruled out. Immune exposure information for the cohort was limited to CMV serostatus. In an earlier analysis of 500 to 650 of the donors, most TCR beta V segments appeared in productive rearrangements about 87% or about 30% of the time, broadly matching IMGT annotations. The authors suggested that the approach could potentially be extended to other disease states and immunological phenotypes. The 87-base-pair reads could not distinguish some IMGT-functional V segments, including TRBV6-2 and TRBV6-3, so those segments were excluded. In this cohort, only TCR beta chains were sequenced, and detectable features were limited by the absence of alpha or paired-chain data. Because HLA typing was unavailable for some donors at each locus, only the typed subset was used in association tests. A group of highly shared sequence variants was considered likely to be a technical artifact of the sequencing pipeline. Several of the top co-occurrence clusters appeared to be linked to parvovirus B19, influenza, CMV and Epstein-Barr virus, according to a later analysis. A later analysis found that TCR association rates varied across HLA loci, with DRB1 alleles showing the most associated TCRs and HLA-C alleles the fewest. In a later analysis, most CMV-associated TCR beta chains were found to appear HLA-restricted, with HLA associations seemingly driven largely by CMV exposure. A later analysis associated 15,000 to 20,000 TCR beta sequences with specific HLA alleles at a false discovery rate of 0.05. In vitro tests confirmed that three of the cytomegalovirus-associated TCR beta chains recognize cytomegalovirus antigens. An association between a missense DCLRE1C variant and V-gene and J-gene trimming of TCR beta chains was found in a later genetic analysis and replicated in an independent cohort. Presence/absence analyses assumed roughly uniform sequencing depth across donors, an assumption that may not hold. In a later analysis, HLA-associated TCR beta chains showed more clonal expansion and lower generation probabilities than non-associated chains that were equally common. The classifier was reported to diagnose cytomegalovirus status with high specificity and sensitivity in both the original cohort and the validation cohort. Because counts were too low, roughly 16 rarely observed V segments, including chromosome 9 orphons, were excluded from the earlier analysis of around 640 of the donors. According to a later genetic analysis, donors in an Asian-associated ancestry cluster had fewer N-insertions in productive TCRs than the roughly 660-donor mean.

The library was prepared using the immunoSEQ multiplex PCR assay. The multiplex PCR relied on a mix of 60 forward primers for TCR Vbeta segments and 13 reverse primers for TCR Jbeta segments. A multiplex PCR assay on genomic DNA amplified the CDR3 region of rearranged TCR beta genes. On the Illumina HiSeq System, the amplified TCR beta libraries were sequenced as 87-base-pair reads. In the source study's methods: A later analysis tallied 80 million to 95 million unique TCR beta chains across the 666 repertoires, and roughly 11 million of those chains were shared by two or more donors. Raw reads were error-corrected and collapsed into unique sequences by a nearest-neighbor algorithm in which closely related sequences were merged to remove PCR and sequencing errors. Alignment of CDR3 sequences to IMGT reference sequences was used to assign V, D and J gene segments. Each retained sequence needed at least a six-nucleotide match to both a V gene segment and a J gene segment. A rearrangement was called productive if the CDR3 had no stop codons and remained in frame with V and J, and every other rearrangement was called non-productive. CDR3 was defined according to IMGT convention as the region running from the second conserved V-encoded cysteine to the conserved J-encoded phenylalanine. Sequences without an unambiguous match to a single V gene segment were excluded from the earlier analysis of about 630 of the donors. In an earlier analysis of a few hundred of the donors, a V segment was called functional when productive rearrangements were above 56.7%, and segregating when the standard deviation between donors exceeded 5%. A statistical classification framework was built for diagnosing cytomegalovirus status from the catalog of TCR beta chain sequences. A later analysis assigned V and J genes by comparing TCR nucleotide sequences with IMGT/GENE-DB human TR gene sequences. A later analysis assigned CDR3 sequences and most-parsimonious VDJ recombination scenarios with the TCRdist pipeline. In a later analysis, every TCR beta chain was defined by the combination of its CDR3 amino acid sequence and its V-gene family, and reads without a unique V-gene family were dropped. A later analysis removed 592 highly shared, low-generation-probability nucleotide sequences to deal with suspected cross-contamination and a sequencing artifact. For each public chain, a later analysis derived a clonal expansion index from normalized ranks of inferred template counts within each repertoire. In a later analysis, generation probabilities were computed using a VDJ recombination model fitted to out-of-frame rearrangements, and the results were checked against IGoR. In a later analysis, hypergeometric tests were used to score TCR-TCR, TCR-HLA and TCR-CMV co-occurrence, with a repertoire-size bias correction applied to TCR pairs. In a later analysis, false discovery rates were estimated by permuting HLA or CMV assignments 20 times. In a later analysis, co-occurring TCRs were grouped using DBSCAN, with TCRdist sequence similarity added in when clustering inside HLA-allele-positive subsets. For co-occurrence clustering, repertoires with fewer than 30,000 or more than 120,000 public chains were excluded, along with roughly five repertoires with anomalous nucleotide sharing. Sourced from immuneACCESS, this table was stored by TCRdb with only in-frame sequences that have V and J called. A share of the clones is absent; for the studies checked, an unresolved V gene accounts for under half, and the remainder has no known explanation. That table is the source of V, J and clone size, and D and trimming were worked out from the DNA. A total of tens of thousands of clones appear in this sample, approximately 80% of them only once. Jointly, the top ten make up around 7.8% of the sample.

The cohort consisted of fewer than 700 healthy bone marrow donors. At the time of sampling, all cohort members were nominally healthy, though unrecorded immune exposures were likely present. The donor tested CMV seropositive, placing the donor among the 289 seropositive members of the cohort. A peripheral blood sample was collected from each donor, and TCR beta sequencing was performed on peripheral blood mononuclear cells. Genomic DNA extraction from the blood cell samples was performed with the Qiagen DNeasy Blood Extraction Kit. The CDR3, from cysteine to phenylalanine, totals 18 residues. Just CDR3 DNA is preserved here, 54 bases in frame from base 1. The trim is 3 bases for V and 2 bases for J, with a gap of 21 bases between the germline ends. CDR1 MGHRA and CDR2 YSYEKL are derived from the germline V gene.

This clonotype was obtained from a man aged 18 to 29 in good health and CMV-seropositive. Recombination joined TRBV4-1 with TRBJ2-3; a tentative D call is TRBD2 (6 bases match). Sequencing used PBMCs. The CDR3: CASSHPGLRTVDTDTQYF. The nucleotide sequence reads as follows: TGCGCCAGCAGCCACCCGGGACTCCGAACCGTAGACACAGATACGCAGTATTTT.